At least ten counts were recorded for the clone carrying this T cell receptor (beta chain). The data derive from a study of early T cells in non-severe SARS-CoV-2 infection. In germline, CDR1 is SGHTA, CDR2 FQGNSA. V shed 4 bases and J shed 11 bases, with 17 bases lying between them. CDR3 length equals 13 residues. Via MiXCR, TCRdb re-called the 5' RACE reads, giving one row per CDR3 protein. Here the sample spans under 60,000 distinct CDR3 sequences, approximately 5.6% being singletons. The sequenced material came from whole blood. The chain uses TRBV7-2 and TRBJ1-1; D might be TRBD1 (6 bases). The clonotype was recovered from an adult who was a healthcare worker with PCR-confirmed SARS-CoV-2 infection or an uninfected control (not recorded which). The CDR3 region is CASSSLVGGTAFF. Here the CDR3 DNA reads TGTGCCAGCAGCTCACTAGTAGGGGGTACGGCTTTCTTT. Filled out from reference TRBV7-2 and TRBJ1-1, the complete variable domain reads GAGVSQSPSNKVTEKGKDVELRCDPISGHTALYWYRQSLGQGLEFLIYFQGNSAPDKSGLPSDRFSAERTGGSVSTLTIQRTQQEDSAVYLCASSSLVGGTAFFGQGTRLTVV.